Listed here are 22 T cell receptor beta chains from one sample, sequenced in a study of control samples from healthy donors and cancer patients. Profiling relied on immunoSEQ multiplex PCR, and the TCRdb table lists in-frame clones only, not all of them. The data hold over 85,000 clones, with 85% to 90% observed a single time. The sequenced sample was PBMCs. The source of these receptors is a woman in her fifties or sixties with lung cancer.

V usage is TRBV7-3 and J usage is TRBJ2-5, with D perhaps TRBD1 (5 bases). The CDR3 runs to 14 residues. Per germline, CDR1 SGHTA and CDR2 FQGTGA. Trimming shortened V by 1 base and J by 2 bases, and 8 bases separated the two germline ends. The CDR3 is CASSLKGPQETQYF. The DNA for the CDR3 is TGTGCCAGCAGCTTAAAGGGGCCTCAAGAGACCCAGTACTTC.

The rearrangement links TRBV7-9 to TRBJ2-5, with D hard to call. V dropped 3 bases and J dropped 6 bases, with 17 bases sitting between them. CDR1 is SEHNR and CDR2 is FQNEAQ in the germline V gene (reference sequence). The CDR3 has 15 amino acids. The CDR3 DNA reads TGTGCCAGCAGCTTCCCTCTTCGGGTGGGCCAGACCCAGTACTTC. This translates into CASSFPLRVGQTQYF. Full variable domain (outside the CDR3, taken from reference TRBV7-9 and TRBJ2-5): DTGVSQNPRHKITKRGQNVTFRCDPISEHNRLYWYRQTLGQGPEFLTYFQNEAQLEKSRLLSDRFSAERPKGSFSTLEIQRTEQGDSAMYLCASSFPLRVGQTQYFGPGTRLLVL.

The chain combines TRBV7-9 with TRBJ1-2, with no clear D. The length of the CDR3 is 12 residues. Germline CDR1 SEHNR, CDR2 FQNEAQ (reference sequence). The V end lost 5 bases, the J end lost 6 bases, and 10 bases lay between the germline ends. In DNA, the CDR3 is TGTGCCAGCAGCGGCGGGGAGAATGGCTACACCTTC. Its translation is CASSGGENGYTF.

The chain is built from TRBV6-5 and TRBJ1-2; 7 bases fit TRBD1. The V segment lost 6 bases and the J segment 1 base; nucleotides outside the gene matches: 5. The CDR3 sequence is 14 residues long. Per the germline V gene, CDR1 is MNHEY and CDR2 is SVGAGI. CDR3: CASRFTGVNYGYTF. CDR3 sequence (DNA): TGTGCCAGCAGATTTACAGGGGTTAACTATGGCTACACCTTC.

This clone was counted once. J is TRBJ1-5 and V is TRBV2, with D unresolved. The CDR3 length is 15 residues. Trimming stripped 0 bases from V and 2 bases from J, with 8 bases between. Germline V gene lookup returns CDR1 SNHLY and CDR2 FYNNEI. DNA for the CDR3: TGTGCCAGCAGTGAAGCGCTGCAGGGCAATCAGCCCCAGCATTTT. Amino acids: CASSEALQGNQPQHF.

In this sample, this clone turned up once. This rearrangement joins TRBV6-5 to TRBJ2-2, with 9 bases identical to TRBD1. The CDR3 sequence is 14 residues long. Germline loops: CDR1 MNHEY, CDR2 SVGAGI. The junction had 3 bases not matched to a gene; V was cut back by 6 bases and J by 4 bases. The CDR3 protein is CASRRGQGTGELFF. The CDR3 DNA reads as TGTGCCAGCAGGAGGGGACAGGGCACCGGGGAGCTGTTTTTT.

The V and J genes are TRBV5-1 and TRBJ2-7, with D tentatively TRBD2 (6 bases). The CDR3 is 14 residues long. Germline assignment: CDR1 SGHRS and CDR2 YFSETQ. V was shortened by 4 bases and J by 1 base, with 12 bases between the two germline ends. CDR3 sequence: CASSPGDGSYEQYF. CDR3 nucleotide sequence: TGCGCCAGCAGCCCGGGGGACGGATCCTACGAGCAGTACTTC.

This sequence joins TRBV11-2 and TRBJ1-2; D might be TRBD1 (5 bases). The CDR3 covers 14 residues. CDR1 and CDR2 (germline): SGHAT, FQNNGV. Trimming cost V 3 bases and J 7 bases, with 15 bases left between them. CDR3 residues: CASSFADRTAGYTF. The CDR3 DNA is TGTGCCAGCAGCTTTGCCGACAGAACTGCTGGCTACACCTTC.

J is TRBJ2-7 and V is TRBV11-2, with D tentatively TRBD1 (7 bases). Germline V gene data show CDR1 as SGHAT and CDR2 as FQNNGV. The V and J ends lost 2 bases and 6 bases respectively, with 20 bases between them. The CDR3 totals 16 residues. Here the CDR3 DNA reads TGTGCCAGCAGCTTATTCCTCGGAGGGGGCGCGGGCGAGCAGTACTTC. This gives the protein CASSLFLGGGAGEQYF.

This chain uses TRBV28 with TRBJ1-4; D is uncertain. Trimming cost V 4 bases and J 7 bases, with 13 bases left between them. Germline assignment: CDR1 MDHEN and CDR2 SYDVKM. CDR3 size: 14 residues. The CDR3 DNA reads as TGTGCCAGCAGTTCGCCCCCCGGTCGTGAAAAACTGTTTTTT. This encodes CASSSPPGREKLFF.

This clone was seen once. The V and J genes are TRBV6-2 or TRBV6-3 and TRBJ2-5, with 9 bases matching TRBD2. CDR3 length: 18 amino acids. The germline CDR1 and CDR2 sequences are MNHEY and SVGEGT. J lost 1 base, V lost 1 base, and 10 bases had no gene match. The CDR3 protein is CASSYWVRAGGFQETQYF. CDR3 coding DNA: TGTGCCAGCAGTTACTGGGTTCGAGCGGGGGGCTTCCAAGAGACCCAGTACTTC.

This chain uses TRBV4-2 with TRBJ1-1; TRBD1 agrees at 9 bases. The CDR3 is 17 residues long. V was pared by 0 bases and J by 2 bases, with 7 bases of the junction left unmatched. The germline gives CDR1 LGHNA, CDR2 YNFKEQ. In DNA, the CDR3 is TGTGCCAGCAGCCAAGACCCGGGACAGGGATTTAACACTGAAGCTTTCTTT. Amino acid sequence: CASSQDPGQGFNTEAFF.

The gene calls are TRBV4-2 and TRBJ2-6; 15 bases fit TRBD2. Germline lookup yields CDR1 LGHNA and CDR2 YNFKEQ. The CDR3 sequence is 22 residues long. Trimming took 0 bases from V and 2 from J; bases not matched to a gene: 11. The CDR3 sequence: CASSQDPGTSGGSRAGANVLTF. The DNA for the CDR3 is TGTGCCAGCAGCCAAGATCCCGGGACTAGCGGGGGGAGCAGGGCTGGGGCCAACGTCCTGACTTTC.

V usage is TRBV3-1 (or the pseudogene TRBV3-2) and J usage is TRBJ1-2; TRBD1 aligns across 7 bases. Per germline, CDR1 LGHDT and CDR2 YNNKEL (reference sequence). There are 13 residues in the CDR3. Losses at the gene ends were 4 bases for V and 7 bases for J; bases not matched to a gene: 6. CDR3 DNA sequence: TGTGCCAGCAGCCCCCCGACAGGGAGTGGCTACACCTTC. Its translation is CASSPPTGSGYTF.

The chain employs TRBV5-1 and TRBJ1-3, with D possibly being TRBD1 (5 bases). V was cut by 1 base and J by 2 bases, with 10 bases left in between. Germline V gene lookup returns CDR1 SGHRS and CDR2 YFSETQ. This CDR3 is 15 amino acids long. The CDR3 DNA follows: TGCGCCAGCAGCTTGAGGGGAGACCCTGGAAACACCATATATTTT. Amino acids: CASSLRGDPGNTIYF.

V gene TRBV5-4 combines with J gene TRBJ2-1; D is undetermined. Germline lookup yields CDR1 SGHNT and CDR2 YYREEE (reference sequence). V shed 3 bases and J shed 0 bases, with 13 bases lying between them. There are 16 residues in the CDR3. The CDR3 DNA follows: TGTGCCAGCAGCTCCCAAGTGTCCTCCTCCTACAATGAGCAGTTCTTC. Translating gives CASSSQVSSSYNEQFF.

The J gene is TRBJ2-3, the V gene TRBV6-5; D not resolved. Looked up from germline, CDR1 is MNHEY and CDR2 is SVGAGI. The CDR3 is 13 residues long. Trimming removed 7 bases at V and 2 bases at J, with 10 bases between. CDR3 DNA sequence: TGTGCCAGCACCCGGAAGGCCACAGATACGCAGTATTTT. Its protein is CASTRKATDTQYF.

The chain combines TRBV5-1 with TRBJ2-7; tentative D call: TRBD2 (5 bases). In germline, CDR1 is SGHRS, CDR2 YFSETQ. V lost 4 bases to trimming and J lost 9 bases, with 26 bases between them. The CDR3 has 16 amino acids. CDR3 sequence (DNA): TGCGCCAGCAGCAAAAATTCCGGGATAAGATTATTATTGCAGTACTTC. This gives the protein CASSKNSGIRLLLQYF. The full variable domain, its missing parts supplied by reference TRBV5-1 and TRBJ2-7, is KAGVTQTPRYLIKTRGQQVTLSCSPISGHRSVSWYQQTPGQGLQFLFEYFSETQRNKGNFPGRFSGRQFSNSRSEMNVSTLELGDSALYLCASSKNSGIRLLLQYFGPGTRLTVT.

The chain has TRBV19 and TRBJ1-2; D is ambiguous. This CDR3 spans 12 amino acids. The V gene lost 3 bases and the J gene lost 8 bases, with 10 bases spanning the gap. CDR1 is LNHDA, CDR2 SQIVND, per germline (reference sequence). In nucleotides, the CDR3 is TGTGCCAGTAGTATCGGGCAGTTGGGCTACACCTTC. Protein product: CASSIGQLGYTF.

This chain links TRBV13 with TRBJ2-5; 8 bases line up with TRBD2. CDR1 PRHDT and CDR2 FYEKMQ come from the germline V gene (reference sequence). Trimming cost V 7 bases and J 6 bases; bases outside gene matches: 13. The CDR3 loop spans 15 amino acids. The CDR3 is CASTSGGGPDQTQYF. The CDR3 DNA follows: TGTGCCAGCACCTCCGGGGGGGGGCCTGACCAGACCCAGTACTTC.

This clone was seen just once. V usage is TRBV5-1 and J usage is TRBJ1-1; TRBD1 matches at 10 bases. Germline CDR1 SGHRS, CDR2 YFSETQ. CDR3 length: 16 residues. V dropped 5 bases and J dropped 4; count of bases not matched to a gene: 11. The CDR3: CASSTGTGVVGTEAFF. CDR3 DNA: TGCGCCAGCAGTACGGGGACAGGGGTCGTTGGCACTGAAGCTTTCTTT.

The chain recombines TRBV9 with TRBJ2-1, with 10 bases fitting TRBD1. Germline lookup yields CDR1 SGDLS and CDR2 YYNGEE. With 1 base clipped from V and 7 bases from J, the junction kept 5 bases outside the gene matches. This CDR3 comprises 15 residues. The CDR3 nucleotides read TGTGCCAGCAGCGTAACCCCGGACAGGGGGAATGAGCAGTTCTTC. Protein product: CASSVTPDRGNEQFF.